This T cell receptor (beta chain) originates from a study of patients and donors after allogeneic stem cell transplantation (dated by TCRdb to about 2020). The junction shows trimming of 1 base on V and 10 bases on J, and the gene matches do not reach 10 bases of it. The germline V gene (reference sequence) gives CDR1 as SEHNR and CDR2 as FQNEAQ. There are 17 amino acids in the CDR3, from cysteine to phenylalanine inclusive. The only DNA kept is the CDR3, 51 bases in frame from the first base. To prepare the library, RT-PCR was applied. Sequencer: NextSeq 550. TCRdb reprocessing: public reads trimmed at Q25 with fastp, clones called with MiXCR, in-frame beta chains kept. Records with the same CDR3 protein are collapsed into one entry carrying the most frequent genes and DNA. A total of 150,000 to 200,000 distinct CDR3 sequences appear in this sample, 41% of them only once. The ten biggest clones cover less than 40% of the sample.

About this clonotype itself: Its antigen remains unidentified. There are no base qualities to consult, and no much larger clone falls within one base.

The clonotype was recovered from a human donor who was either an allogeneic HSCT recipient or a stem cell or donor lymphocyte infusion donor (not recorded which). It is not recorded whose cells these are; they may come from a transplant donor. The V and J genes are TRBV7-9 and TRBJ2-1; the central 13 bases match TRBD2. The material sequenced was blood, either unsorted or a sorted T cell fraction (not recorded which). CDR3 region: CASSLELAGGNDREQFF. The nucleotide sequence is TGTGCCAGCAGCTTAGAACTAGCGGGAGGGAACGATCGGGAGCAGTTCTTC.